This T cell receptor beta chain came from a study of blood T cell repertoires in COVID-19 (dated by TCRdb to 2020 to 2021). The study in broad terms: Samples covering the acute and convalescent phases of COVID-19 were provided by collaborators in the United States, Italy and Spain. Deeply sampled blood TCRbeta repertoires from subjects exposed to, actively infected with, or recovered from COVID-19 were included in the dataset. The samples were drawn from the first 160 participants of the ongoing ImmuneRACE study and from over a thousand subjects provided by 6 global collaborators. The prospective study material was composed of cDNA or gDNA derived from T cells, B-cell-depleted T cells, or PBMCs. The repertoires were made available in a free public database intended to serve as a resource for research on the immune response to SARS-CoV-2. Nearly every sample came with metadata listing a de-identified subject ID, COVID-19 status, age in years and sex. HLA class I and class II types, where available, came from metadata supplied by the sample provider rather than from assay-based typing. On the study overall, not on this receptor specifically: Clinical and demographic metadata were provided uncurated, with the amount varying by source and participant.

The immunoSEQ Assay, a bias-controlled multiplex PCR, was used to amplify TCRbeta CDR3 regions from genomic DNA. The source study handled its data this way. Nucleated cell counts per sample were estimated from amplification of reference gene primers within the assay. To quantify the absolute abundance of each unique TCRbeta CDR3 rearrangement, sequence reads were collapsed and filtered. For each sample, productive Simpson clonality was calculated as the square root of Simpson's diversity index across productive rearrangements. The immuneACCESS repertoire file appears here via TCRdb, limited to in-frame rearrangements. These files lack a portion of the clones; in checked studies, under half of the deficit traces to unresolved V genes, and the cause of the others is not known. V, J and clone size are taken as reported in that table, and D and trimming were inferred from the DNA itself. A total of 100,000 to 120,000 clones appear in this sample, around four fifths of them only once. The ten most abundant clones make up approximately 8.1% of the sample.

Of note for this clone: Its antigen is still unknown. Base qualities are not at hand, and no much larger clone is one base apart.

Each collaborating institution followed its own protocols to collect whole blood in K2EDTA tubes. Collaborator samples were shipped for TCRbeta analysis as frozen whole blood, isolated PBMCs, or DNA extracted from either sample type. The germline V gene specifies MGHRA as CDR1 and YSYEKL as CDR2. The CDR3 spans 16 residues, from the cysteine through the phenylalanine. The retained sequence is limited to the CDR3, 48 bases, with the frame set at the first base. V loses 1 base, J loses 6 bases, and the germline ends lie 15 bases apart. Sequenced input: peripheral blood. The sequence links TRBV4-1 to TRBJ2-2; a tentative D call is TRBD2 (5 bases match). The clonotype comes from a woman in her thirties or forties with acute or convalescent COVID-19. The DNA sequence reads TGCGCCAGCAGCCAAGCGGACTTAATCGTGTCCGGGGAGCTGTTTTTT. It translates as CASSQADLIVSGELFF.